The 11 T cell receptor beta chains reported below all come from one sample, sequenced in a study of shared clonotypes between healthy human individuals. Clones were sequenced by immunoSEQ multiplex PCR, and TCRdb holds only the in-frame ones, with some missing. Of millions of clones in the sample, 90% to 95% were seen once. Sequencing used naive CD4+ T cells from PBMCs. Indicated subset: CD45RA+ positively selected. Every receptor here comes from a man in his late teens or twenties in good health. Some clones in this sample may be carry-over from other donors' samples.

The CDR3 nucleotides read TGTGCCAGCAGCGGCCCCATCAGCACTGAAGCTTTCTTT. Translated, it gives CASSGPISTEAFF. The chain combines TRBV9 with TRBJ1-1; unclear D gene. V was pared by 3 bases and J by 4 bases, with 10 bases between. CDR1 is SGDLS, CDR2 YYNGEE, per germline. This CDR3 region has 13 residues.

Worth noting for this clone: The sample holds other DNA sequences that translate to the same CDR3. The rearrangement joins TRBV28 to TRBJ1-2; TRBD1 is a possible D gene (5 bases). The germline V gene has CDR1 MDHEN and CDR2 SYDVKM. The CDR3 extends over 14 amino acids. V was pared by 2 bases and J by 4 bases, with 11 bases between. CDR3 sequence (DNA): TGTGCCAGCAGTTTAGTGCAGGGATCCTATGGCTACACCTTC. It yields the protein CASSLVQGSYGYTF.

The V call is TRBV5-1, the J call TRBJ2-2; D is undetermined. CDR1 is SGHRS, CDR2 YFSETQ, per germline. The V end was cut by 4 bases, the J end by 5 bases, with 12 bases between. There are 14 residues in the CDR3. In DNA, the CDR3 is TGCGCCAGCAGCGTAACGACATGGACCGGGGAGCTGTTTTTT. Residues: CASSVTTWTGELFF.

This clone was counted between two and nine times. This sequence joins TRBV30 and TRBJ1-4, with 9 bases identical to TRBD1. The CDR3 length is 15 residues. The germline V gene has CDR1 GTSNPN and CDR2 SVGIG (reference sequence). The trim removed 2 bases at V and 5 bases at J, leaving 6 bases unmatched. CDR3 sequence reads: CAWSLKTGGNEKLFF. The CDR3 coding sequence is TGTGCCTGGAGTCTCAAGACAGGGGGAAATGAAAAACTGTTTTTT.

This sequence joins TRBV7-9 and TRBJ2-2; D ambiguous. This CDR3 has 14 amino acids. CDR1 is SEHNR and CDR2 is FQNEAQ in the germline V gene (reference sequence). The V end was cut by 1 base, the J end by 8 bases, with 11 bases between. In DNA, the CDR3 is TGTGCCAGCAGCTTAGACACTTTGTTAGGGGAGCTGTTTTTT. This gives the protein CASSLDTLLGELFF.

The chain is built from TRBV6-6 and TRBJ2-4; D is unclear. CDR1 is MNHNY and CDR2 is SVGAGI in the germline V gene (reference sequence). Trimming shortened V by 0 bases and J by 12 bases, and 12 bases separated the two germline ends. This CDR3 contains 13 residues. The CDR3 coding sequence is TGTGCCAGCAGTTACTCGACTCTGGCCGATCAGTACTTC. Translating gives CASSYSTLADQYF.

V is TRBV5-1 and J is TRBJ2-7; 8 bases map to TRBD2. Trimming removed 3 bases from V and 6 bases from J; junction bases left unmatched: 8. Germline assignment: CDR1 SGHRS and CDR2 YFSETQ. This CDR3 is 14 amino acids long. The CDR3 coding sequence is TGCGCCAGCAGCTGGGACGGGAGGGCCGGCGAGCAGTACTTC. Translation: CASSWDGRAGEQYF.

This sequence joins TRBV27 and TRBJ1-5; possible D gene TRBD1, 5 bases. Trimming took 6 bases from V and 5 from J, leaving 23 bases between them. Germline CDR1 MNHEY, CDR2 SMNVEV (reference sequence). This CDR3 is 17 amino acids long. The CDR3 nucleotides read TGTGCCAGCAGCTCCTCAGGTCTCTACCAAGGGGATCAGCCCCAGCATTTT. Protein sequence: CASSSSGLYQGDQPQHF.

The chain recombines TRBV7-2 with TRBJ1-2; weak D call: TRBD1 (5 bases). Germline V CDR1 and CDR2: SGHTA, FQGNSA. Trimming removed 3 bases from V and 8 bases from J, with 10 bases in between. The CDR3 has 12 residues. The chain's CDR3 is CASSFGGKGYTF. The CDR3 DNA reads TGTGCCAGCAGCTTCGGGGGAAAGGGCTACACCTTC.

The chain couples TRBV28 to TRBJ2-1; perhaps D is TRBD1 or TRBD2 (5 bases each). Germline V gene data show CDR1 as MDHEN and CDR2 as SYDVKM. Trimming took off 6 bases at V and 3 bases at J, with 24 bases between the two ends. This CDR3 spans 18 amino acids. CDR3 nucleotide sequence: TGTGCCAGCAGCCCGGGGATCCGGGGCCCACAAATCTACAATGAGCAGTTCTTC. It encodes CASSPGIRGPQIYNEQFF. Using reference TRBV28 and TRBJ2-1 for the parts outside the CDR3, the full variable domain is DVKVTQSSRYLVKRTGEKVFLECVQDMDHENMFWYRQDPGLGLRLIYFSYDVKMKEKGDIPEGYSVSREKKERFSLILESASTNQTSMYLCASSPGIRGPQIYNEQFFGPGTRLTVL.

Remarks on this clone: This sample includes further DNA sequences coding for the same CDR3. V and J are TRBV5-1 and TRBJ2-3; the D is unclear. Per the germline V gene, CDR1 is SGHRS and CDR2 is YFSETQ. CDR3 size: 14 residues. The V end lost 0 bases, the J end lost 2 bases, and 7 bases lay between the germline ends. CDR3 protein: CASSLGTPTDTQYF. CDR3 sequence (DNA): TGCGCCAGCAGCTTGGGGACCCCCACAGATACGCAGTATTTT.